The 23 T cell receptor beta chains given below trace back to one sample, sequenced in a study of vaccination and CD4 T cells after COVID-19. The Oncomine TCR Beta short-read assay was applied to DNA of cultured CD4+ T cells. Cultured CD4+ T cells were the source of extracted genomic DNA. TCRdb independently ran MiXCR on the PCR reads; one entry per CDR3 protein. The sample shows more than 7,000 distinct CDR3 sequences, 35% to 45% of them seen only once. Treatment specified: approximately 10-day PBMC culture with coronavirus spike peptide pools or control peptides (ViraFEST assay). Gathered ahead of the COVID-19 pandemic (2011-2018) were the CD4+ T cells of the unexposed donor. Their antigen targets remain unknown. Source material: CD4+ T cells from blood, cultured in vitro. All receptors derive from a human donor in good health.

The chain has TRBV9 and TRBJ2-5; 7 bases match TRBD1. This CDR3 region has 13 residues. Losses at the gene ends were 3 bases for V and 6 bases for J; bases not matched to a gene: 5. Germline CDR1 is SGDLS and CDR2 is YYNGEE. CDR3 loop: CASSAGDSKTQYF. The CDR3 DNA follows: TGTGCCAGCAGCGCAGGGGACAGCAAGACCCAGTACTTC.

This clonotype has more than one count but fewer than ten. The chain joins TRBV28 to TRBJ2-7; the D gene is possibly TRBD1 (5 bases). Trimming left V 7 bases short and J 3 bases short, with 31 bases between. CDR3 length: 19 residues. Germline values: CDR1 MDHEN, CDR2 SYDVKM. CDR3 region: CASTSPQGKDPPSLYEQYF. The DNA for the CDR3 is TGTGCCAGCACCTCACCCCAGGGAAAGGACCCCCCCAGCCTCTACGAGCAGTACTTC. The complete variable domain, with remaining parts taken from reference TRBV28 and TRBJ2-7, reads DVKVTQSSRYLVKRTGEKVFLECVQDMDHENMFWYRQDPGLGLRLIYFSYDVKMKEKGDIPEGYSVSREKKERFSLILESASTNQTSMYLCASTSPQGKDPPSLYEQYFGPGTRLTVT.

The chain links TRBV28 to TRBJ2-4; D is unresolved. Germline V lookup: CDR1 MDHEN, CDR2 SYDVKM. Trimming shortened V by 6 bases and J by 1 base, and 7 bases separated the two germline ends. The CDR3 consists of 13 residues. CDR3 coding DNA: TGTGCCAGCAGGGGCTCGGCCAAAAACATTCAGTACTTC. Its protein product is CASRGSAKNIQYF.

This clonotype came up a few times. V and J are TRBV4-3 and TRBJ2-5, with 11 nucleotides matching TRBD2. J lost 2 bases, V lost 1 base, and 3 bases had no gene match. There are 16 residues in the CDR3. Germline V CDR1 and CDR2: LGHNA, YSLEER. The CDR3 loop reads CASSQGLAGLQETQYF. The DNA for the CDR3 is TGCGCCAGCAGCCAAGGACTAGCGGGACTACAAGAGACCCAGTACTTC.

The rearrangement joins TRBV7-9 to TRBJ1-1, with D hard to call. The CDR3 sequence is 14 residues long. Deletions cut 0 bases from V and 4 bases from J, with 9 bases between. Per germline, CDR1 SEHNR and CDR2 FQNEAQ (reference sequence). The CDR3 region has the DNA TGTGCCAGCAGCTTAGCTCAGGCGGGCACTGAAGCTTTCTTT. Protein sequence: CASSLAQAGTEAFF.

Remarks on this clonotype: Compared with germline, one end of the junction differs, possibly owing to a read error. This CDR3 reads CASSPQSGRHLF. Here the CDR3 DNA reads TGTGCCAGCAGCCCGCAAAGCGGACGTCATCTCTTC. The rearrangement uses TRBV7-2 and TRBJ2-1, with D possibly matching TRBD2 (5 bases). This CDR3 spans 12 amino acids. The V gene's germline CDR1 is SGHTA and CDR2 FQGNSA. Combining the CDR3 with reference TRBV7-2 and TRBJ2-1 gives the whole variable domain GAGVSQSPSNKVTEKGKDVELRCDPISGHTALYWYRQSLGQGLEFLIYFQGNSAPDKSGLPSDRFSAERTGGSVSTLTIQRTQQEDSAVYLCASSPQSGRHLFGPGTRLTVL.

This clonotype has just a few counts. The rearrangement links TRBV7-9 to TRBJ2-3; tentative D call: TRBD2 (6 bases). Germline V gene lookup returns CDR1 SEHNR and CDR2 FQNEAQ (reference sequence). The V and J ends lost 5 bases and 0 bases respectively, with 9 bases between them. The CDR3 is 14 residues long. The CDR3 is CASSRSGSTDTQYF. CDR3 DNA sequence: TGTGCCAGCAGCCGTAGCGGCAGCACAGATACGCAGTATTTT. Filled out from reference TRBV7-9 and TRBJ2-3, the complete variable domain reads DTGVSQNPRHKITKRGQNVTFRCDPISEHNRLYWYRQTLGQGPEFLTYFQNEAQLEKSRLLSDRFSAERPKGSFSTLEIQRTEQGDSAMYLCASSRSGSTDTQYFGPGTRLTVL.

This rearrangement joins TRBV2 to TRBJ1-6, with 10 bases identical to TRBD1. With V trimmed by 5 bases and J by 6 bases, 4 bases remained unmatched. The CDR3 consists of 15 residues. Germline V gene lookup returns CDR1 SNHLY and CDR2 FYNNEI. This CDR3 is CASSRQGASNSPLHF. The DNA of the CDR3 is TGTGCCAGCAGTAGACAGGGGGCGAGTAATTCACCCCTCCACTTT.

The CDR3 DNA reads TGTGCCAGCAGCAGACCCGGACAGAGGAACACTGAAGCTTTCTTT. It codes for CASSRPGQRNTEAFF. The chain recombines TRBV7-8 with TRBJ1-1, with a tentative D call TRBD1 (6 bases). The V end was cut by 5 bases, the J end by 1 base, with 14 bases between. This CDR3 has 15 amino acids. Looked up from germline, CDR1 is SGHVS and CDR2 is FQNEAQ.

The chain recombines TRBV28 with TRBJ2-5, with TRBD2 matching over 7 bases. The germline CDR1 and CDR2 sequences are MDHEN and SYDVKM. Germline trimming cut 6 bases from V and 1 base from J; bases unmatched to any gene: 8. The CDR3 is 15 residues long. The chain's CDR3 is CASRTRLAGQETQYF. CDR3 DNA sequence: TGTGCCAGCAGGACCCGACTAGCTGGCCAAGAGACCCAGTACTTC.

Judged by abundance, this clonotype is medium-sized. V is TRBV7-6 and J is TRBJ2-3; D call uncertain. This CDR3 contains 16 residues. The V end lost 1 base, the J end lost 0 bases, and 11 bases lay between the germline ends. The germline V gene has CDR1 SGHVS and CDR2 FNYEAQ. CDR3 nucleotide sequence: TGTGCCAGCAGCTTAGGGCTAGAGCGAAGCACAGATACGCAGTATTTT. This gives the protein CASSLGLERSTDTQYF.

The rearrangement uses TRBV20-1 and TRBJ2-3; tentative D call: TRBD2 (5 bases). The CDR3 sequence is 13 residues long. Trimming cost V 8 bases and J 1 base, with 13 bases left between them. Germline CDR1 and CDR2: DFQATT and SNEGSKA (reference sequence). CDR3: CSLRDGGTDTQYF. The CDR3 DNA reads TGCAGTCTCCGCGACGGGGGCACAGATACGCAGTATTTT.

V and J are TRBV24-1 and TRBJ1-5; TRBD1 matches 8 bases. V lost 10 bases and J lost 3; bases outside the gene matches: 7. The CDR3 loop spans 14 amino acids. CDR1 is KGHDR and CDR2 is SFDVKD in the germline V gene. CDR3 DNA sequence: TGTGCCACGTCGACAGGGGATTACAATCAGCCCCAGCATTTT. Translation gives CATSTGDYNQPQHF.

The CDR3 DNA reads as TGTGCCAGTAGTACCGGGCGGAGACAAACCTACGAGCAGTACTTC. It translates to CASSTGRRQTYEQYF. The chain links TRBV19 to TRBJ2-7, with no clear D. This CDR3 region has 15 residues. Germline V gives CDR1 LNHDA, CDR2 SQIVND (reference sequence). Trimming took 4 bases from V and 2 from J, leaving 15 bases between them.

V is TRBV7-2 and J is TRBJ2-7; TRBD1 matches 8 bases. Germline values: CDR1 SGHTA, CDR2 FQGNSA. The CDR3 is made up of 14 amino acids. The junction had 2 bases not matched to a gene; V was cut back by 2 bases and J by 2 bases. The CDR3 DNA is TGTGCCAGCAGCTTATCGGGACAGGCCTACGAGCAGTACTTC. Amino acids: CASSLSGQAYEQYF.

The J gene is TRBJ2-7, the V gene TRBV2, with D perhaps matching TRBD2 (6 bases). The CDR3 has 14 residues. Trimming took off 5 bases at V and 4 bases at J, with 15 bases between the two ends. CDR1 SNHLY and CDR2 FYNNEI come from the germline V gene. This chain's CDR3 is CASSREVGSYEQYF. In DNA, the CDR3 is TGTGCCAGCAGTAGGGAGGTCGGGTCTTACGAGCAGTACTTC.

The chain joins TRBV28 to TRBJ2-7; D is uncertain. Trimming cost V 7 bases and J 3 bases, with 16 bases left between them. The CDR3 extends over 14 amino acids. From germline, CDR1 is MDHEN and CDR2 SYDVKM. CDR3 amino acids: CASNYGGSLYEQYF. In DNA form, the CDR3 reads TGTGCCAGCAACTATGGTGGCAGCCTCTACGAGCAGTACTTC.

The chain has TRBV20-1 and TRBJ2-7; possibly TRBD1 for D (6 bases). The CDR3 is 15 residues long. V lost 5 bases and J 2 bases, leaving 19 bases between the germline ends. The germline V gene has CDR1 DFQATT and CDR2 SNEGSKA (reference sequence). CDR3 loop: CSAGPMTGRTYEQYF. In DNA, the CDR3 is TGCAGTGCTGGGCCGATGACAGGCCGTACCTACGAGCAGTACTTC.

This clonotype has only a few counts. The CDR3 spells CASSIGAGGSQETQYF. The CDR3 bases are TGTGCCAGTAGTATAGGGGCAGGGGGCTCCCAAGAGACCCAGTACTTC. The chain couples TRBV19 to TRBJ2-5; 8 bases map to TRBD1. The CDR3 covers 16 residues. The germline gives CDR1 LNHDA, CDR2 SQIVND (reference sequence). Trimming removed 1 base from V and 1 base from J; junction bases left unmatched: 5.

CDR3 amino acids: CARGWEGDGGDEQYF. Here the CDR3 DNA reads TGTGCCAGAGGGTGGGAGGGGGATGGTGGAGACGAGCAGTACTTC. The rearrangement links TRBV2 to TRBJ2-7; perhaps TRBD2 as D (7 bases). Germline lookup yields CDR1 SNHLY and CDR2 FYNNEI. Trimming stripped 9 bases from V and 5 bases from J, with 23 bases between. The CDR3 loop spans 15 amino acids.

This clonotype showed up just once. The chain has TRBV19 and TRBJ2-2; 9 bases are a match to TRBD2. The CDR3 extends over 17 amino acids. Germline loops: CDR1 LNHDA, CDR2 SQIVND (reference sequence). The V gene end was trimmed by 2 bases and the J gene end by 3 bases; junction bases not matched to a gene: 7. Written as DNA, the CDR3 is TGTGCCAGTAGTATATTTGGCGGGAGGGCCCACACCGGGGAGCTGTTTTTT. This encodes CASSIFGGRAHTGELFF.

This chain uses TRBV21-1 with TRBJ2-7; the D call TRBD1 from the table was never checked on the DNA. TRBV21-1 is a listed pseudogene. The CDR3 has 14 amino acids. CDR3 DNA sequence: TGTGCCAGCAGCAAAAGTCCAAGGGGTAGGGTCGCGTACTTC. Its protein product is CASSKSPRGRVAYF.

J is TRBJ1-3 and V is TRBV7-3; D is ambiguous. The CDR3 contains 16 residues. Germline assignment: CDR1 SGHTA and CDR2 FQGTGA. V was shortened by 0 bases and J by 0 bases, with 9 bases between the two germline ends. The CDR3 loop reads CASSLTGRISGNTIYF. DNA of the CDR3: TGTGCCAGCAGCTTAACTGGACGGATCTCTGGAAACACCATATATTTT.